This TCR beta chain appears in the sequencing data of a study of OX40 agonist ivuxolimab in advanced cancers. Study background: Ivuxolimab, which is an agonistic anti-OX40 (CD134) antibody, was administered to the patients. Study-level findings and limits: Low normalized T-cell clonal expansion was additionally recorded for some nonresponders.

The CDR3 has 14 amino acids. The V end was cut by 2 bases, the J end by 0 bases, with 7 bases between. Germline-derived CDR1 and CDR2 are MNHNS and SASEGT. Comments on this clone: Its specificity is not known.

Only in-frame clones appear in the TCRdb table, and some are missing; sequencing was by immunoSEQ multiplex PCR. The profile shows 65,000 to 80,000 clones, about four fifths of them singletons. The chain has TRBV6-1 and TRBJ1-1; D is ambiguous. Source: CD4+ or CD8+ T cells sorted from blood, taken in a trial of the OX40 agonist ivuxolimab. The origin of this receptor is an adult with an advanced solid tumor such as melanoma, head and neck, liver or kidney cancer. The CDR3 spells CASSEIGMNTEAFF. CDR3 DNA sequence: TGTGCCAGCAGTGAAATCGGGATGAACACTGAAGCTTTCTTT.